The rows below give T cell receptor beta chains drawn from one sample of a study of cytomegalovirus exposure and HLA in healthy donors. Profiling relied on immunoSEQ multiplex PCR, and the TCRdb table lists in-frame clones only, not all of them. The table lists under 300,000 clones, 85% to 90% of them singletons. Source material: PBMCs. These receptors were collected from a woman under 30 in good health and CMV-seronegative. The CDR3 runs from the conserved cysteine through the conserved F or W.

v_gene	j_gene	CDR3aa
TRBV14	TRBJ1-2	CASSQASWDSYGYTF
TRBV28	TRBJ2-5	CASSLSPGGQETQYF
TRBV5-4	TRBJ2-7	CASSQTGAIYEQYF
TRBV6-6	TRBJ1-5	CASSYLVSDQPQHF
TRBV27	TRBJ1-5	CASSLGGFNQPQHF
TRBV7-8	TRBJ1-4	CARLPKSCFF
TRBV27	TRBJ2-5	CASSTGQGYQETQYF
TRBV5-1	TRBJ1-4	CASSQGQSEKLFF
TRBV15	TRBJ1-5	CATSGTGMSNQPQHF
TRBV27	TRBJ1-5	CASSWSGEEGQPQHF
TRBV2	TRBJ2-2	CASSEIGGNTGELFF
TRBV4-2	TRBJ1-1	CASSQRTGASTEAFF
TRBV18	TRBJ1-5	CASSPSTVKQPQHF
TRBV28	TRBJ1-2	CASSLQGRYGYTF
TRBV18	TRBJ1-2	CASSPSADGYTF
TRBV19	TRBJ1-1	CATRTSIGNTEAFF
TRBV7-8	TRBJ1-5	CASSRGGDQPQHF
TRBV28	TRBJ1-2	CASSGHRWGGHPNYGYTF
TRBV29-1	TRBJ1-2	CSVDRAYGYTF
TRBV6-5	TRBJ1-5	CASSGAYMNQPQHF
TRBV7-9	TRBJ1-5	CASSFHSNQPQHF
TRBV7-6	TRBJ1-2	CASSPGGTSNGYTF
TRBV14	TRBJ2-1	CASSPVYNEQFF
TRBV4-3	TRBJ2-7	CASSQEVTGFYEQYF
TRBV7-2	TRBJ2-3	CASSLNTSPDTQYF